The present T cell receptor beta chain was sequenced within a study of PD-L1 blockade in urothelial cancer. Study as a whole: Patients arrived having already received 0 to 3 prior chemotherapy regimens.

Only in-frame clones appear in the TCRdb table, and some are missing; sequencing was by immunoSEQ multiplex PCR. The sample contains more than 70,000 clones, about 89% of which appear only once. The CDR3 is 15 amino acids. V was clipped by 4 bases and J by 7 bases, with 17 bases between them. Germline CDR1 SGHRS, CDR2 YFSETQ. The sequence was obtained from a man in his fifties or sixties with urothelial cancer. The source was PBMCs, collected around atezolizumab (anti-PD-L1) treatment. V is TRBV5-1 and J is TRBJ2-2; possibly TRBD1 for D (6 bases). CDR3 nucleotides: TGCGCCAGCAGCCCCCTTGATCAGGGGAGCGGGGAGCTGTTTTTT. It codes for CASSPLDQGSGELFF.